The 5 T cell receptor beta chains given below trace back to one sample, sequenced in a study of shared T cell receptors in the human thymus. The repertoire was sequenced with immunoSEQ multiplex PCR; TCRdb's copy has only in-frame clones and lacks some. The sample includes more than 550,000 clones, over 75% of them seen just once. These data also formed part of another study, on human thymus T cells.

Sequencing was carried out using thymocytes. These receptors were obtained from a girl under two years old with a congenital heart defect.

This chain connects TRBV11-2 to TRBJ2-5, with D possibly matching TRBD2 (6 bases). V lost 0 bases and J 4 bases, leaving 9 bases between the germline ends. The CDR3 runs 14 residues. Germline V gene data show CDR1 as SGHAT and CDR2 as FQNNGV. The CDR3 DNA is TGTGCCAGCAGCTTAGAGGAGGGGCGAGAGACCCAGTACTTC. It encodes CASSLEEGRETQYF.

Here the CDR3 DNA reads TGTGCCAGCAGCCCTGGCTGGACAGGGAGGAAACTGTTTTTT. This translates into CASSPGWTGRKLFF. This rearrangement joins TRBV5-5 to TRBJ1-4; 8 bases map to TRBD1. Germline V CDR1 and CDR2: SGHKS, YYEKEE (reference sequence). V lost 4 bases, J lost 11 bases, and 10 bases stayed unmatched. This CDR3 is 14 amino acids long.

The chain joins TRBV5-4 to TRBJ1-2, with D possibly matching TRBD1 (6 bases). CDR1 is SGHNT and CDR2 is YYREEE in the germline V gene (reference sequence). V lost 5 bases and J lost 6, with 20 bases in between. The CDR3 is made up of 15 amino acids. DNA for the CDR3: TGTGCCAGCAGACAAGGGGTCAGGGGTCTTAATGGCTACACCTTC. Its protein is CASRQGVRGLNGYTF. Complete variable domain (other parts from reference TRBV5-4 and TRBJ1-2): ETGVTQSPTHLIKTRGQQVTLRCSSQSGHNTVSWYQQALGQGPQFIFQYYREEENGRGNFPPRFSGLQFPNYSSELNVNALELDDSALYLCASRQGVRGLNGYTFGSGTRLTVV.

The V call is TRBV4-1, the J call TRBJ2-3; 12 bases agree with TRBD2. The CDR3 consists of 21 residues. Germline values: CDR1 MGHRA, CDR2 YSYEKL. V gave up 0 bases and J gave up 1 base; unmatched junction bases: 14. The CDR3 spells CASSQESRTSGANVGTDTQYF. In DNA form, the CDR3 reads TGCGCCAGCAGCCAAGAATCGAGGACTAGCGGGGCCAACGTCGGCACAGATACGCAGTATTTT.

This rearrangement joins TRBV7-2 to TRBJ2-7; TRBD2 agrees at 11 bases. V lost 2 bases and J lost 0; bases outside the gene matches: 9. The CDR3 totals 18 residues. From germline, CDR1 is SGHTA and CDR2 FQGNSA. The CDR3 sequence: CASSLRSSGGLSSYEQYF. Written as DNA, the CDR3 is TGTGCCAGCAGCTTAAGGTCTAGCGGGGGGTTGAGCTCCTACGAGCAGTACTTC.